The rows below give T cell receptor beta chains drawn from one sample of a study of shared clonotypes between healthy human individuals. Measured with immunoSEQ multiplex PCR; TCRdb has only the in-frame clones, and not every one. The table records about 2.1 million clones, around 93% of them present only once. Sequencing used naive CD8+ T cells from PBMCs. All receptors come from a young man in good health. Some clones in this sample may be carry-over from other donors' samples. Each CDR3 is given without its conserved first and last residue.

V: TRBV27; CDR3: ASSLSLTSGRSTGELF
V: TRBV28; CDR3: ASSRGWGQPQH
V: TRBV11-2; CDR3: ASSLDRTGANEQY
V: TRBV27; CDR3: ASSLSGGAPY
V: TRBV19; CDR3: ASAGQDQEEQY
V: TRBV7-9; CDR3: ASGRVSLGTDTQY
V: TRBV6-5; CDR3: ASRGLAGVTYEQY
V: TRBV6-1; CDR3: ASTDGPPYGYT
V: TRBV7-9; CDR3: ASSPGQGRTGELF
V: TRBV21-1; CDR3: ASSNQRDEQF
V: TRBV6-5; CDR3: ASSYSKSTGTDTQY
V: TRBV7-9; CDR3: ASSPDGLATKGRNEQF
V: TRBV6-5; CDR3: ASDTGARNYGYT
V: TRBV6-5; CDR3: ASSYGEGRSYGYT
V: TRBV18; CDR3: ASSHSPSEGDEQY
V: TRBV10-3; CDR3: AIRDRGGYNEQF
V: TRBV11-2; CDR3: ASSSPLTESLYGYT
V: TRBV27; CDR3: ASSPQGTNFYGYT
V: TRBV30; CDR3: AWSVGYNYEQY
V: TRBV4-3; CDR3: ASSQARGRGYEQY
V: TRBV29-1; CDR3: SATGVGSYNEQF
V: TRBV19; CDR3: ASSNDRNSYQPQH
V: TRBV5-8; CDR3: ASSNYRDRDNYGYT
V: TRBV19; CDR3: ASSIVLINQPQH